These T cell receptor beta chains were read from a single sample in a study of regulatory T cells in long-lasting Graves disease. TCRdb reprocessed the multiplex PCR reads with MiXCR, giving one entry per CDR3 protein. Of 300,000 to 500,000 distinct CDR3 sequences detected, less than 25% appear once; the ten largest clones hold under 25%. Source: peripheral blood mononuclear cells (PBMCs), taken when the disease was refractory, from a patient treated with antithyroid drugs. These receptors originate from a female donor with Graves disease. Each CDR3 is given with its conserved first and last residue. A D gene is named only where the DNA matches it firmly. Clone size is given for some rows only: seen once, a few or many times, or a class if the clone is expanded.

D: -
J: TRBJ2-5
V: TRBV20-1
size: many
DNA: TGCAGTGCTAGAGAGAGGTTGGGGCAAGAGACCCAGTACTTC
CDR3: CSARERLGQETQYF

D: -
J: TRBJ2-7
V: TRBV7-2
size: many
DNA: TGTGCCAGCAGCTTAGGTCTTGGGGGGGAGCAGTACTTC
CDR3: CASSLGLGGEQYF

D: TRBD2
J: TRBJ2-5
V: TRBV7-9
size: -
DNA: TGTGCCAGCAGCCCAGGAGCGGGAGGGCTGGAGACCCAGTACTTC
CDR3: CASSPGAGGLETQYF

D: -
J: TRBJ1-5
V: TRBV20-1
size: many
DNA: TGCAGTGCTAGAGACATGGGATCCCGCAATCAGCCCCAGCATTTT
CDR3: CSARDMGSRNQPQHF

D: -
J: TRBJ1-4
V: TRBV4-3
size: -
DNA: TGCGCCAGCAGCCAAGATCAGGGGCCAGGAGGGGAAAAACTGTTTTTT
CDR3: CASSQDQGPGGEKLFF

D: -
J: TRBJ1-3
V: TRBV2
size: many
DNA: TGTGCCAGCGCCGCCGGTCCTGGAAACACCATATATTTT
CDR3: CASAAGPGNTIYF

D: TRBD2
J: TRBJ2-7
V: TRBV27
size: many
DNA: TGTGCCAGCAGGGGACTAGCGCTAAACGAGCAGTACTTC
CDR3: CASRGLALNEQYF

D: -
J: TRBJ2-7
V: TRBV5-1
size: many
DNA: TGCGCCAGCAGCTTGGAGGGGGTCGAGCAGTACTTC
CDR3: CASSLEGVEQYF

D: TRBD1
J: TRBJ1-6
V: TRBV30
size: many
DNA: TGTGCCTGGAGTGGGGACAGGGGGTCACCCCTCCACTTT
CDR3: CAWSGDRGSPLHF

D: -
J: TRBJ2-2
V: TRBV12-3/TRBV12-4
size: many
DNA: TGTGCCAGCAGCCAGGGGACCGGGGAGCTGTTTTTT
CDR3: CASSQGTGELFF